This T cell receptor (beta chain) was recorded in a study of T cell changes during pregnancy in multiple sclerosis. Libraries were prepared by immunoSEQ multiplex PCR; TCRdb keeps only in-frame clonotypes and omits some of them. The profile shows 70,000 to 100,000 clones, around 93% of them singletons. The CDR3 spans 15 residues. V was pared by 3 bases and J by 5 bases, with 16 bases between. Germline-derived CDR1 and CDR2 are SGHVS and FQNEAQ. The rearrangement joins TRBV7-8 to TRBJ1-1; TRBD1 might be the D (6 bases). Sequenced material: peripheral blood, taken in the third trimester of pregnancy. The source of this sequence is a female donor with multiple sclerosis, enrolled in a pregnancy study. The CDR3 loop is CASSFGGAAGTEAFF. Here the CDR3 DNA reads TGTGCCAGCAGCTTTGGGGGGGCGGCGGGGACTGAAGCTTTCTTT.